The 32 T cell receptor beta chains reported below all come from one sample, sequenced in a study of T-cell memory formation after mild COVID-19 (dated by TCRdb to the early 2020s). The library was obtained by 5' RACE. The instrument was an Illumina NovaSeq 6000. In-frame beta chains were kept once TCRdb had trimmed the public reads at Q25 with fastp and called clones with MiXCR. For every CDR3 protein sequence, its rows merge into one entry that carries the most common genes and DNA. The sample records roughly 310,000 distinct CDR3 sequences, 15% to 20% of which are singletons. The ten largest account for 22% of the sample. Sequencing used PBMCs or a T cell subset sorted from them (not recorded which). Source of these receptors: a man in his late teens or twenties who had mild COVID-19 (a few samples of this study predate the infection). The sample titles of this study are shuffled in the database, so cell type and time point are left out; the donor was told from shared clones.

This clonotype was observed a few times. The V and J genes are TRBV7-9 and TRBJ2-2, with TRBD1 matching over 7 bases. Germline loops: CDR1 SEHNR, CDR2 FQNEAQ (reference sequence). J lost 6 bases, V lost 5 bases, and 3 bases had no gene match. The CDR3 has 13 amino acids. The CDR3 sequence is CASSAGGSGELFF. CDR3 bases: TGTGCCAGCAGCGCAGGGGGTTCCGGGGAGCTGTTTTTT.

The chain employs TRBV7-2 and TRBJ1-2, with no clear D. There are 14 residues in the CDR3. V shed 5 bases and J shed 6 bases, with 16 bases lying between them. In germline, CDR1 is SGHTA, CDR2 FQGNSA. The CDR3 DNA reads as TGTGCCAGCAGCCAAGCAACACCAAGGCATGGCTACACCTTC. Protein sequence: CASSQATPRHGYTF.

The genes are TRBV13 and TRBJ1-1, with TRBD1 matching 9 bases. This CDR3 region has 13 residues. V dropped 4 bases and J dropped 6; count of bases not matched to a gene: 3. Per germline, CDR1 PRHDT and CDR2 FYEKMQ (reference sequence). CDR3 in DNA: TGTGCCAGCAGCTCCGACAGGGGGGCTGAAGCTTTCTTT. Translation: CASSSDRGAEAFF.

This clonotype was recorded a few times. CDR3 nucleotides: TGTGCCAGCAGCTTAGACAGATCCTATGGCTACACCTTC. It is translated as CASSLDRSYGYTF. The chain uses TRBV7-2 and TRBJ1-2; no clear D. This CDR3 comprises 13 residues. V lost 1 base, J lost 4 bases, and 7 bases lay in between. Germline V lookup: CDR1 SGHTA, CDR2 FQGNSA.

The table lists this clonotype with a few counts. J is TRBJ2-6 and V is TRBV7-3, with 7 nucleotides matching TRBD1. The CDR3 consists of 16 residues. The J segment lost 0 bases and the V segment lost 5 bases, leaving 4 bases of the junction unmatched. In germline, CDR1 is SGHTA, CDR2 FQGTGA. The CDR3 is CASSQGQASGANVLTF. CDR3 nucleotide sequence: TGTGCCAGCAGCCAAGGACAGGCCTCTGGGGCCAACGTCCTGACTTTC.

The genes are TRBV29-1 and TRBJ2-4; D tentatively reads TRBD1 or TRBD2 (6 bases each). Germline V gene lookup returns CDR1 SQVTM and CDR2 ANQGSEA. V shed 5 bases and J shed 4 bases, with 12 bases lying between them. This CDR3 has 13 amino acids. CDR3 sequence (DNA): TGCAGCGTTTGGGGGGCGAAAAAAAACATTCAGTACTTC. It translates to CSVWGAKKNIQYF. The full variable domain, its missing parts supplied by reference TRBV29-1 and TRBJ2-4, is SAVISQKPSRDICQRGTSLTIQCQVDSQVTMMFWYRQQPGQSLTLIATANQGSEATYESGFVIDKFPISRPNLTFSTLTVSNMSPEDSSIYLCSVWGAKKNIQYFGAGTRLSVL.

This clonotype was picked up many times. CDR3 loop: CASSPSRETQYF. The CDR3 DNA reads TGTGCCAGCAGCCCGAGCAGGGAGACCCAGTACTTC. This chain links TRBV7-2 with TRBJ2-5; D uncertain. Trimming cost V 5 bases and J 5 bases, with 9 bases left between them. CDR1 is SGHTA, CDR2 FQGNSA, per germline. This CDR3 is built from 12 residues.

This clonotype was picked up many times. V usage is TRBV12-3 or TRBV12-4 and J usage is TRBJ2-2, with no clear D. The CDR3 loop spans 14 amino acids. Trimming took off 4 bases at V and 0 bases at J, with 6 bases between the two ends. Written as DNA, the CDR3 is TGTGCCAGCAGTTCCATACCGAACACCGGGGAGCTGTTTTTT. Protein product: CASSSIPNTGELFF.

This clonotype was recorded a few times. This sequence joins TRBV6-2 or TRBV6-3 and TRBJ2-7, with 8 nucleotides matching TRBD2. Looked up from germline, CDR1 is MNHEY and CDR2 is SVGEGT. The CDR3 extends over 13 amino acids. V shed 8 bases and J 2 bases; nucleotides not matched to a gene: 5. The CDR3 DNA sequence: TGTGCCAGCGGCTTAGCGGGACCCTACGAGCAGTACTTC. As protein: CASGLAGPYEQYF.

V usage is TRBV3-1 and J usage is TRBJ2-7, with 9 nucleotides matching TRBD1. Germline values: CDR1 LGHDT, CDR2 YNNKEL (reference sequence). The CDR3 loop spans 16 amino acids. V shed 0 bases, J shed 6 bases, and the junction held 9 bases outside the gene matches. The CDR3 reads CASSQEGDREYSEQYF. CDR3 nucleotide sequence: TGTGCCAGCAGCCAAGAAGGGGACAGGGAATATTCCGAGCAGTACTTC.

This clonotype was picked up many times. The genes are TRBV5-1 and TRBJ1-1; D remains ambiguous. The V gene's germline CDR1 is SGHRS and CDR2 YFSETQ. The CDR3 has 13 amino acids. V shed 4 bases and J shed 1 base, with 8 bases lying between them. In nucleotides, the CDR3 is TGCGCCAGCAGCGGAACACAGAACACTGAAGCTTTCTTT. This gives the protein CASSGTQNTEAFF.

A few counts support this clonotype. This chain links TRBV5-1 with TRBJ1-1; the D is unclear. The CDR3 has 14 residues. Per the germline V gene, CDR1 is SGHRS and CDR2 is YFSETQ. Trimming removed 4 bases from V and 2 bases from J, with 12 bases in between. The CDR3 loop is CASSGPDRNTEAFF. For the CDR3, the DNA is TGCGCCAGCAGCGGGCCGGACCGCAACACTGAAGCTTTCTTT.

DNA of the CDR3: TGTGCCAGCAGCGGGGGACCCTCAAAGAGGGCCGGGGAGCTGTTTTTT. Translating gives CASSGGPSKRAGELFF. This chain joins TRBV7-3 and TRBJ2-2; D tentatively reads TRBD1 or TRBD2 (5 bases each). In germline, CDR1 is SGHTA, CDR2 FQGTGA. The CDR3 spans 16 residues. Deletions cut 5 bases from V and 6 bases from J, with 19 bases between.

This chain links TRBV7-3 with TRBJ2-3; D possibly matches TRBD1 or TRBD2 (6 bases each). The CDR3 consists of 16 residues. Trimming pared 6 bases from V and 0 bases from J, leaving 16 bases between. From germline, CDR1 is SGHTA and CDR2 FQGTGA. The CDR3 coding sequence is TGTGCCAGCAGTTTTCAGGGGACTGCTAGCACAGATACGCAGTATTTT. It yields the protein CASSFQGTASTDTQYF. The full variable domain, rest sourced from reference TRBV7-3 and TRBJ2-3, is GAGVSQTPSNKVTEKGKYVELRCDPISGHTALYWYRQSLGQGPEFLIYFQGTGAADDSGLPNDRFFAVRPEGSVSTLKIQRTERGDSAVYLCASSFQGTASTDTQYFGPGTRLTVL.

This clonotype was detected many times. The chain links TRBV7-3 to TRBJ2-7; 8 bases fit TRBD1. This CDR3 comprises 15 residues. The J segment lost 7 bases and the V segment lost 4 bases, leaving 12 bases of the junction unmatched. The V gene's germline CDR1 is SGHTA and CDR2 FQGTGA. The CDR3 DNA follows: TGTGCCAGCAGCTCCGGGACAGGCTCCCAGAAGGAGCAGTACTTC. This gives the protein CASSSGTGSQKEQYF.

The V gene is TRBV21-1, the J gene TRBJ2-5; no check of the table's D call, TRBD1, against the DNA was made. TRBV21-1 is a pseudogene locus. The CDR3 length is 16 residues. CDR3 sequence reads: CASSGGEWGIQETQYF. CDR3 DNA: TGTGCCAGCAGCGGCGGGGAGTGGGGCATACAAGAGACCCAGTACTTC.

The chain has TRBV27 and TRBJ2-1; TRBD2 matches 8 bases. Trimming removed 5 bases from V and 9 bases from J; junction bases left unmatched: 12. CDR3 length: 15 amino acids. Germline V gene sequence: CDR1 MNHEY, CDR2 SMNVEV (reference sequence). The CDR3 sequence: CASSVRGGRLGEQFF. CDR3 nucleotides: TGTGCCAGCAGTGTACGGGGGGGGCGGCTGGGTGAGCAGTTCTTC.

This clonotype was found a few times. The chain uses TRBV12-3 or TRBV12-4 and TRBJ2-1; D perhaps matches TRBD1 (7 bases). The CDR3 covers 12 residues. V was trimmed by 4 bases and J by 14 bases, leaving 15 bases between them. For the CDR3, the DNA is TGTGCCAGCAGTTCCGGAGACAGGGAGGAGTTCTTC. It yields the protein CASSSGDREEFF.

The chain carries TRBV11-2 and TRBJ2-3; 8 bases match TRBD2. CDR1 and CDR2 from the germline V gene are SGHAT and FQNNGV. This CDR3 contains 14 residues. The V segment lost 6 bases and the J segment 5 bases; nucleotides outside the gene matches: 7. The CDR3 protein is CASSFGGAIDTQYF. In nucleotides, the CDR3 is TGTGCCAGCAGTTTCGGGGGGGCAATAGATACGCAGTATTTT.

This clonotype was recorded many times. The chain has TRBV12-3 or TRBV12-4 and TRBJ1-6, with 7 bases that match TRBD1. Trimming cost V 8 bases and J 11 bases; bases outside gene matches: 12. The CDR3 covers 14 residues. This chain's CDR3 is CASGLRQGGTPLHF. The CDR3 DNA reads as TGTGCCAGCGGCCTACGGCAGGGGGGGACACCCCTCCACTTT.

This clonotype was seen a few times. This CDR3 is CASSTWGGRGRNYGYTF. The CDR3 DNA reads as TGTGCCAGCAGCACCTGGGGGGGCAGGGGGCGAAACTATGGCTACACCTTC. V is TRBV6-5 and J is TRBJ1-2, with 8 bases matching TRBD1. This CDR3 region has 17 residues. V shed 6 bases, J shed 2 bases, and the junction held 14 bases outside the gene matches. The V gene's germline CDR1 is MNHEY and CDR2 SVGAGI.

This chain connects TRBV6-2 or TRBV6-3 to TRBJ2-5, with 8 bases lining up with TRBD1. The trim removed 6 bases at V and 0 bases at J, leaving 3 bases unmatched. CDR1 and CDR2 (germline): MNHEY, SVGEGT. The CDR3 is 14 amino acids. Here the CDR3 reads CASRRQGYQETQYF. As DNA, the CDR3 is TGTGCCAGCAGGAGACAGGGGTACCAAGAGACCCAGTACTTC.

This clonotype appeared a few times. The V gene is TRBV15, the J gene TRBJ1-2, with TRBD1 matching 8 bases. Germline V gives CDR1 LNHNV, CDR2 YYDKDF (reference sequence). V was clipped by 6 bases and J by 6 bases; unmatched bases: 12. The CDR3 loop spans 15 amino acids. The CDR3 DNA reads TGTGCCACCAGGGATAGGACAGGGAGAGTCGATGGCTACACCTTC. Residues: CATRDRTGRVDGYTF.

The DNA for the CDR3 is TGTGCCAGCAGCTTATCAGGGGGGTACGAGCAGTACGTC. This encodes CASSLSGGYEQYV. The chain uses TRBV7-2 and TRBJ2-7, with a weak D call TRBD1 (7 bases). The CDR3 has 13 amino acids. V shed 2 bases and J shed 4 bases, with 9 bases lying between them. Per germline, CDR1 SGHTA and CDR2 FQGNSA.

In its sample, this clonotype was seen many times. The chain carries TRBV29-1 and TRBJ2-3, with 7 nucleotides matching TRBD2. CDR1 SQVTM and CDR2 ANQGSEA come from the germline V gene. The CDR3 spans 14 residues. The junction had 11 bases not matched to a gene; V was cut back by 6 bases and J by 5 bases. The CDR3 here is CSVERAGSGDTQYF. The CDR3 nucleotides read TGCAGCGTCGAGAGAGCGGGGTCCGGAGATACGCAGTATTTT.

The chain recombines TRBV6-2 or TRBV6-3 with TRBJ2-5; 11 nucleotides align to TRBD2. The CDR3 runs to 15 residues. V shed 5 bases, J shed 3 bases, and the junction held 5 bases outside the gene matches. Germline V lookup: CDR1 MNHEY, CDR2 SVGEGT. The CDR3 region is CASSRKLAGEETQYF. The CDR3, as DNA: TGTGCCAGCAGTCGGAAACTAGCGGGGGAAGAGACCCAGTACTTC.

In its sample, this clonotype was seen a few times. This rearrangement joins TRBV29-1 to TRBJ2-1; possibly TRBD1 for D (5 bases). Looked up from germline, CDR1 is SQVTM and CDR2 is ANQGSEA. V was shortened by 8 bases and J by 7 bases, with 15 bases between the two germline ends. The CDR3 has 12 amino acids. The CDR3 here is CSLDPGLNEQFF. CDR3 DNA sequence: TGCAGCCTCGATCCAGGGTTAAATGAGCAGTTCTTC.

This clonotype has at least ten counts. This chain joins TRBV7-9 and TRBJ2-7; D unclear. Germline loops: CDR1 SEHNR, CDR2 FQNEAQ (reference sequence). This CDR3 contains 12 residues. V gave up 3 bases and J gave up 0 bases, with 3 bases separating them. CDR3 sequence reads: CASSLSSYEQYF. CDR3 coding DNA: TGTGCCAGCAGCTTGTCCTCCTACGAGCAGTACTTC.

This clonotype was seen only a few times. The chain is built from TRBV28 and TRBJ2-7; D is possibly TRBD1 (5 bases). The CDR3 has 16 amino acids. Germline V CDR1 and CDR2: MDHEN, SYDVKM. V was shortened by 1 base and J by 5 bases, with 18 bases between the two germline ends. The CDR3 protein is CASSLSRVASWDEQYV. The CDR3 DNA sequence: TGTGCCAGCAGTTTATCCAGGGTTGCTTCGTGGGACGAGCAGTACGTC.

The J gene is TRBJ1-4, the V gene TRBV20-1; no clear D. Germline V lookup: CDR1 DFQATT, CDR2 SNEGSKA (reference sequence). Trimming stripped 5 bases from V and 0 bases from J, with 10 bases between. The CDR3 runs 14 residues. This chain's CDR3 is CSAEAWATNEKLFF. The CDR3 DNA is TGCAGTGCTGAAGCTTGGGCAACTAATGAAAAACTGTTTTTT.

This clonotype was found many times. V is TRBV6-5 and J is TRBJ2-7, with 8 nucleotides matching TRBD2. The germline CDR1 and CDR2 sequences are MNHEY and SVGAGI. The V and J ends lost 2 bases and 0 bases, in that order; junction bases with no gene match: 9. The CDR3 covers 17 residues. CDR3 DNA sequence: TGTGCCAGCAGTTACCCGATTCGCGGGGGGACCTCCTACGAGCAGTACTTC. Protein product: CASSYPIRGGTSYEQYF.

The chain employs TRBV2 and TRBJ2-7, with TRBD2 identical over 12 bases. Germline-derived CDR1 and CDR2 are SNHLY and FYNNEI. The CDR3 runs 15 residues. Trimming removed 3 bases from V and 4 bases from J; junction bases left unmatched: 4. CDR3 sequence: CASSDPSGGAYEQYV. CDR3 nucleotide sequence: TGTGCCAGCAGTGACCCTAGCGGGGGGGCTTACGAGCAGTACGTC.